The 19 T cell receptor beta chains presented below share a single source sample, sequenced in a study of regulatory T cells in long-lasting Graves disease. Through Arm-PCR of CDR3 regions and iRepertoire HTBI primers, TCR beta libraries were built. MiXCR, applied by TCRdb to the multiplex PCR reads, yields one record per CDR3 protein. The sample has about 620,000 distinct CDR3 sequences, about 16% seen once. Regarding time point: newly diagnosed GD, antithyroid drugs for less than 3 months. PBMC-derived RNA was used for the TCR library. These sequences were also reported in another study, on T cells in Graves' hyperthyroidism and ophthalmopathy.

Sequenced material: peripheral blood mononuclear cells (PBMCs), taken at new diagnosis, from a patient treated with antithyroid drugs. The receptors here all came from a woman in her twenties or thirties with Graves disease.

The table lists this clonotype with many counts. V is TRBV6-5 and J is TRBJ2-1, with 9 bases lining up with TRBD2. Germline CDR1 reads MNHEY; CDR2 reads SVGAGI. The CDR3 loop spans 15 amino acids. With 2 bases clipped from V and 4 bases from J, the junction kept 3 bases outside the gene matches. The chain's CDR3 is CASSYGGLAYNEQFF. In nucleotides, the CDR3 is TGTGCCAGCAGTTACGGGGGACTAGCTTACAATGAGCAGTTCTTC.

This clonotype was seen repeatedly, ten times or more. The chain is built from TRBV5-6 and TRBJ2-3; no clear D gene. The germline V and J ends were trimmed by 1 base and 0 bases, with 12 bases remaining between them. This CDR3 region has 16 residues. The germline CDR1 and CDR2 sequences are SGHDT and YYEEEE. The CDR3 protein is CASSLFTAYSTDTQYF. DNA of the CDR3: TGTGCCAGCAGCTTGTTTACGGCTTATAGCACAGATACGCAGTATTTT.

There are many counts of this clonotype. The chain couples TRBV13 to TRBJ2-7; 8 bases are shared with TRBD2. This CDR3 spans 13 amino acids. CDR1 and CDR2 (germline): PRHDT, FYEKMQ (reference sequence). Trimming at V came to 8 bases and at J to 3 bases, leaving 6 bases not matched to a gene. The CDR3 bases are TGTGCCAGCTCGACTAGCGCGCTCTACGAGCAGTACTTC. Protein sequence: CASSTSALYEQYF.

This clonotype came up a few times. CDR3 DNA: TGTGCCAGCAGTACCACCCCAGGGGGAGGGAATTCACCCCTCCACTTT. Its translation is CASSTTPGGGNSPLHF. V gene TRBV6-1 combines with J gene TRBJ1-6; 7 nucleotides align to TRBD1. This CDR3 region has 16 residues. Germline trimming cut 5 bases from V and 7 bases from J; bases unmatched to any gene: 11. Germline-derived CDR1 and CDR2 are MNHNS and SASEGT.

The chain is built from TRBV2 and TRBJ1-3; D is undetermined. Trimming removed 6 bases at V and 2 bases at J, with 14 bases between. CDR3 size: 15 residues. The germline V gene has CDR1 SNHLY and CDR2 FYNNEI. As DNA, the CDR3 is TGTGCCAGCAGCGGGGAACAGCTAACTGGAAACACCATATATTTT. Residues: CASSGEQLTGNTIYF.

This clonotype was picked up many times. The genes are TRBV24-1 and TRBJ2-2, with a tentative D call TRBD2 (6 bases). The CDR3 spans 14 residues. Germline V CDR1 and CDR2: KGHDR, SFDVKD. V was clipped by 5 bases and J by 7 bases, with 13 bases between them. CDR3 nucleotides: TGTGCCACCAGTGTTCCGGGAGCGGTCGGGGAGCTGTTTTTT. Translating gives CATSVPGAVGELFF.

This clonotype was counted ten times or more. This sequence joins TRBV24-1 and TRBJ1-1, with TRBD1 matching 9 bases. The CDR3 runs 14 residues. Germline lookup yields CDR1 KGHDR and CDR2 SFDVKD. Trimming removed 4 bases from V and 5 bases from J; junction bases left unmatched: 4. CDR3 coding DNA: TGTGCCACCAGTGACAGGACAGGGGCGACTGAAGCTTTCTTT. This sequence encodes CATSDRTGATEAFF.

This clonotype was observed a few times. The chain is built from TRBV25-1 and TRBJ1-6; D unclear. Germline V lookup: CDR1 MGHDK, CDR2 SYGVNS. The CDR3 has 14 residues. V was shortened by 7 bases and J by 4 bases, with 11 bases between the two germline ends. DNA of the CDR3: TGTGCCAGCATCGGACGTGGGTATAATTCACCCCTCCACTTT. It codes for CASIGRGYNSPLHF.

This rearrangement joins TRBV28 to TRBJ1-5; possibly TRBD1 for D (5 bases). Trimming left V 5 bases short and J 9 bases short, with 14 bases between. CDR1 MDHEN and CDR2 SYDVKM come from the germline V gene. CDR3 length: 13 residues. The CDR3: CASSETGDWPQHF. The CDR3 DNA sequence: TGTGCCAGCAGTGAGACTGGGGACTGGCCCCAGCATTTT.

This clonotype was picked up many times. The gene calls are TRBV27 and TRBJ1-2, with TRBD1 as a possible D gene (5 bases). Germline lookup yields CDR1 MNHEY and CDR2 SMNVEV (reference sequence). This CDR3 has 13 residues. Trimming left V 2 bases short and J 6 bases short, with 10 bases between. CDR3 nucleotides: TGTGCCAGCAGTTTAAGGTCAGGGAATGGCTACACCTTC. Protein: CASSLRSGNGYTF.

This clonotype came up many times. The V and J genes are TRBV15 and TRBJ2-1; 8 bases fit TRBD2. The CDR3 extends over 18 amino acids. V was pared by 1 base and J by 5 bases, with 13 bases of the junction left unmatched. The V gene's germline CDR1 is LNHNV and CDR2 YYDKDF (reference sequence). The CDR3 loop reads CATSRGTSGGRNNNEQFF. The CDR3 bases are TGTGCCACCAGCAGAGGCACGAGCGGCGGGAGGAATAACAATGAGCAGTTCTTC.

This clonotype showed up just a few times. The rearrangement links TRBV9 to TRBJ1-6; D not resolved. The germline V gene has CDR1 SGDLS and CDR2 YYNGEE. This CDR3 has 12 amino acids. The V end was cut by 3 bases, the J end by 10 bases, with 8 bases between. CDR3 sequence (DNA): TGTGCCAGCAGCGGGAACGAATCACCCCTCCACTTT. The encoded protein is CASSGNESPLHF. The variable domain in full, with the rest retrieved from reference TRBV9 and TRBJ1-6, is DSGVTQTPKHLITATGQRVTLRCSPRSGDLSVYWYQQSLDQGLQFLIQYYNGEERAKGNILERFSAQQFPDLHSELNLSSLELGDSALYFCASSGNESPLHFGNGTRLTVT.

The chain joins TRBV7-3 to TRBJ2-3; D could derive from TRBD1 or TRBD2 (5 bases each). The CDR3 runs 16 residues. V was cut by 5 bases and J by 4 bases, with 19 bases left in between. The V gene's germline CDR1 is SGHTA and CDR2 FQGTGA. CDR3 loop: CASSPGAGSIADTQYF. The CDR3 nucleotides read TGTGCCAGCAGCCCCGGCGCAGGGAGTATCGCAGATACGCAGTATTTT.

The V gene is TRBV18, the J gene TRBJ2-5; the D call may be TRBD1 or TRBD2 (5 bases each). CDR1 KGHSH and CDR2 LQKENI come from the germline V gene. The CDR3 loop spans 15 amino acids. Deletions cut 4 bases from V and 1 base from J, with 13 bases between. The CDR3 DNA follows: TGTGCCAGCTCACTTTACTCCGGGACCCAAGAGACCCAGTACTTC. Translated, it gives CASSLYSGTQETQYF.

This clonotype appeared a few times. This rearrangement joins TRBV30 to TRBJ1-5, with D hard to call. The germline V gene encodes CDR1 GTSNPN and CDR2 SVGIG (reference sequence). V lost 0 bases and J 4 bases, leaving 13 bases between the germline ends. The CDR3 contains 15 residues. CDR3 coding DNA: TGTGCCTGGAGTGTAGTAAACGGTATAAATCAGCCCCAGCATTTT. Amino acids: CAWSVVNGINQPQHF.

This clonotype was seen many times. V and J are TRBV28 and TRBJ1-2, with a weak D call TRBD1 (5 bases). Germline V lookup: CDR1 MDHEN, CDR2 SYDVKM. The CDR3 totals 14 residues. Trimming removed 6 bases at V and 6 bases at J, with 17 bases between. The CDR3 loop reads CASSTPGDVDGYTF. The CDR3 DNA reads TGTGCCAGCAGCACACCGGGGGATGTGGATGGCTACACCTTC.

This clonotype was counted only a few times. CDR3 nucleotides: TGTGCCAGCAGCCCAAACGGGAATCAGCCCCAGCATTTT. Amino acids: CASSPNGNQPQHF. This chain joins TRBV11-1 and TRBJ1-5; D uncertain. The germline V and J ends were trimmed by 5 bases and 4 bases, with 9 bases remaining between them. This CDR3 contains 13 residues. Germline-derived CDR1 and CDR2 are SGHAT and FQDESV (reference sequence).

The chain couples TRBV20-1 to TRBJ1-5; TRBD1 agrees at 7 bases. CDR3 length: 15 residues. The V and J ends lost 0 bases and 4 bases, in that order; junction bases with no gene match: 6. Per germline, CDR1 DFQATT and CDR2 SNEGSKA (reference sequence). In nucleotides, the CDR3 is TGCAGTGCTAGAGATCAGGGGGGTAGAAATCAGCCCCAGCATTTT. The encoded protein is CSARDQGGRNQPQHF.

This clonotype was seen many times. The chain carries TRBV29-1 and TRBJ1-2; 11 nucleotides match TRBD1. The CDR3 covers 12 residues. Germline CDR1 SQVTM, CDR2 ANQGSEA. In DNA, the CDR3 is TGCAGTGCTGGACAGGGGGCTGTTGGCTACACCTTC. This codes for CSAGQGAVGYTF.